These 8 T cell receptor beta chains came from one sample sequenced in a study of blood T cells in healthy people across ages. A sample-barcoded 5' primer and a J-beta primer mix were used in a second PCR of roughly 7 to 11 cycles. TCRdb reprocessed the 5' RACE reads via MiXCR and lists one record per CDR3 protein. The repertoire holds roughly 1.7 million distinct CDR3 sequences, with roughly 32% as singletons. Input material: blood. Receptor source: a woman aged 25 to 39 in good health.

The CDR3 DNA reads TGTGCCAGCAGATCGATAGCGGGAGTTTGGGAGACCCAGTACTTC. It encodes CASRSIAGVWETQYF. J is TRBJ2-7 and V is TRBV6-2 or TRBV6-3; 9 bases are a match to TRBD2. The J call is uncertain, as TRBJ2-5 better fits the DNA end. Germline lookup yields CDR1 MNHEY and CDR2 SVGEGT. The CDR3 spans 15 residues.

The chain employs TRBV7-2 and TRBJ1-2, with D perhaps TRBD1 (5 bases). Germline-derived CDR1 and CDR2 are SGHTA and FQGNSA. V dropped 3 bases and J dropped 6 bases, with 17 bases sitting between them. This CDR3 comprises 15 residues. CDR3 in amino acids: CASSLNVWTRDGYTF. The CDR3 region has the DNA TGTGCCAGCAGCTTGAACGTTTGGACAAGGGATGGCTACACCTTC.

This clonotype was recorded many times. The chain uses TRBV9 and TRBJ1-2, with D possibly being TRBD1 (5 bases). The CDR3 spans 13 residues. Trimming took off 3 bases at V and 4 bases at J, with 10 bases between the two ends. Looked up from germline, CDR1 is SGDLS and CDR2 is YYNGEE. The CDR3 DNA is TGTGCCAGCAGCGCCCAGGGTAGCTATGGCTACACCTTC. The encoded protein is CASSAQGSYGYTF.

V gene TRBV4-1 combines with J gene TRBJ2-3; D might be TRBD1 or TRBD2, each matching 6 bases. Trimming pared 2 bases from V and 4 bases from J, leaving 16 bases between. CDR1 is MGHRA, CDR2 YSYEKL, per germline. This CDR3 is built from 16 residues. The CDR3 DNA sequence: TGCGCCAGCAGCCAAATGGGGGGCGCGAGCCCAGATACGCAGTATTTT. This encodes CASSQMGGASPDTQYF.

Details on this clonotype: An end of the junction differs from the germline gene, which may be a read error. V gene TRBV20-1 combines with J gene TRBJ2-5; perhaps TRBD1 as D (6 bases). This CDR3 contains 13 residues. From germline, CDR1 is DFQATT and CDR2 SNEGSKA (reference sequence). The CDR3 sequence: CSATSDRQETHYF. CDR3 sequence (DNA): TGCAGTGCTACTTCGGACAGACAAGAGACCCACTACTTC.

This clonotype was detected many times. The rearrangement uses TRBV4-1 and TRBJ2-5; 7 nucleotides match TRBD1. Trimming took 3 bases from V and 2 from J; bases not matched to a gene: 6. The length of the CDR3 is 15 residues. Germline V lookup: CDR1 MGHRA, CDR2 YSYEKL. CDR3: CASSQGSGGQETQYF. The CDR3 region has the DNA TGCGCCAGCAGCCAGGGGTCAGGGGGACAAGAGACCCAGTACTTC.

This clonotype was counted at least ten times. V and J are TRBV7-9 and TRBJ1-1; D unresolved. This CDR3 has 11 residues. Per the germline V gene, CDR1 is SEHNR and CDR2 is FQNEAQ (reference sequence). V lost 5 bases and J 8 bases, leaving 9 bases between the germline ends. The CDR3 DNA reads as TGTGCCAGCAGCCTAGATCCCGAAGCTTTCTTT. It is translated as CASSLDPEAFF.

This clonotype was detected only once. V and J are TRBV19 and TRBJ1-5; maybe TRBD1 (5 bases). This CDR3 spans 14 amino acids. V was pared by 3 bases and J by 3 bases, with 9 bases between. CDR1 LNHDA and CDR2 SQIVND come from the germline V gene (reference sequence). CDR3 amino acids: CASSIVGDNQPQHF. The CDR3 bases are TGTGCCAGTAGTATTGTAGGGGACAATCAGCCCCAGCATTTT.